Listed here are 20 T cell receptor beta chains from one sample, sequenced in a study of shared clonotypes between healthy human individuals. Naive-designated CD8 cells lacked CD45RO, were positively enriched for CCR7, and omitted terminally differentiated effector memory CD45RA+ cells. Some clones are missing from TCRdb's copy, which holds only in-frame ones; the method was immunoSEQ multiplex PCR. The data show about 700,000 clones, 92% seen once. Material for sequencing was naive CD8+ T cells sorted from blood. These receptors were collected from a man under 40 in good health.

The chain employs TRBV6-5 and TRBJ2-1; D gene unclear. Germline values: CDR1 MNHEY, CDR2 SVGAGI. This CDR3 is 15 amino acids long. V was clipped by 0 bases and J by 0 bases, with 6 bases between them. CDR3 in amino acids: CASSYSTSSYNEQFF. The CDR3 region has the DNA TGTGCCAGCAGTTACTCGACGAGCTCCTACAATGAGCAGTTCTTC.

V usage is TRBV7-7 and J usage is TRBJ2-3; D call uncertain. Trimming took off 5 bases at V and 0 bases at J, with 9 bases between the two ends. The germline V gene has CDR1 SSHAT and CDR2 FNYEAQ (reference sequence). The CDR3 has 14 residues. In DNA form, the CDR3 reads TGTGCCAGCAGCCCGCACTCTAGCACAGATACGCAGTATTTT. Encoded protein: CASSPHSSTDTQYF.

V usage is TRBV7-9 and J usage is TRBJ1-5; D gene uncertain. Germline CDR1 and CDR2: SEHNR and FQNEAQ (reference sequence). The ends were cut back, 1 base at V and 7 bases at J, with 14 bases in the middle. The CDR3 is 15 amino acids. CDR3 region: CASSLGRVGGQPQHF. The CDR3 bases are TGTGCCAGCAGCTTAGGTAGGGTCGGAGGACAGCCCCAGCATTTT.

This clone was recorded once. The chain has TRBV5-4 and TRBJ2-1, with a possible D match to TRBD2 (7 bases). Trimming pared 7 bases from V and 10 bases from J, leaving 21 bases between. The CDR3 spans 14 residues. In germline, CDR1 is SGHNT, CDR2 YYREEE (reference sequence). CDR3 amino acids: CASGRGQGTIEQFF. The CDR3 DNA is TGTGCCAGCGGACGCGGCCAGGGGACTATCGAGCAGTTCTTC.

The V gene is TRBV13, the J gene TRBJ2-7; a weak D match, TRBD1 (6 bases). The CDR3 is 13 amino acids. CDR1 PRHDT and CDR2 FYEKMQ come from the germline V gene (reference sequence). The V and J ends lost 5 bases and 6 bases respectively, with 14 bases between them. This chain's CDR3 is CASSNGQPGEQYF. The CDR3 DNA is TGTGCCAGCAGCAACGGACAGCCGGGCGAGCAGTACTTC.

The chain uses TRBV14 and TRBJ1-1; D remains unclear. Trimming cost V 1 base and J 1 base, with 7 bases left between them. Germline loops: CDR1 SGHDN, CDR2 FVKESK. The CDR3 is 14 amino acids. CDR3 in amino acids: CASSQAWENTEAFF. For the CDR3, the DNA is TGTGCCAGCAGCCAAGCTTGGGAGAACACTGAAGCTTTCTTT.

This rearrangement joins TRBV28 to TRBJ2-3; 10 bases line up with TRBD2. This CDR3 is built from 16 residues. V was pared by 3 bases and J by 5 bases, with 8 bases of the junction left unmatched. Germline assignment: CDR1 MDHEN and CDR2 SYDVKM. The CDR3 sequence: CASSFAVAGGRDTQYF. The CDR3 coding sequence is TGTGCCAGCAGTTTCGCCGTAGCGGGAGGTAGAGATACGCAGTATTTT.

This clone was observed a handful of times. The J gene is TRBJ2-7, the V gene TRBV10-1; 9 bases map to TRBD2. Germline V gene data show CDR1 as WNHNN and CDR2 as SYGVQD (reference sequence). The trim removed 2 bases at V and 6 bases at J, leaving 5 bases unmatched. The length of the CDR3 is 14 residues. CDR3 amino acids: CASSEGLARGEQYF. In DNA form, the CDR3 reads TGCGCCAGCAGTGAGGGACTAGCGAGAGGCGAGCAGTACTTC.

The rearrangement uses TRBV4-3 and TRBJ2-5; no firm D call. The V gene's germline CDR1 is LGHNA and CDR2 YSLEER. The CDR3 consists of 13 residues. Trimming cost V 4 bases and J 1 base, with 7 bases left between them. This CDR3 reads CASSPSSQETQYF. The CDR3 DNA reads TGCGCCAGCAGCCCTTCCTCCCAAGAGACCCAGTACTTC.

The J gene is TRBJ2-1, the V gene TRBV7-8; D may be TRBD1 (6 bases). CDR1 and CDR2 (germline): SGHVS, FQNEAQ. The CDR3 is made up of 15 amino acids. V lost 5 bases, J lost 4 bases, and 15 bases lay in between. The CDR3: CASSHRDTPYNEQFF. The CDR3 DNA is TGTGCCAGCAGCCACCGGGACACGCCTTACAATGAGCAGTTCTTC.

V gene TRBV27 combines with J gene TRBJ1-2; D gene unclear. V was pared by 2 bases and J by 7 bases, with 14 bases between. Germline values: CDR1 MNHEY, CDR2 SMNVEV (reference sequence). This CDR3 contains 14 residues. CDR3 bases: TGTGCCAGCAGTTTACTTCTGGGGTCGGGTGGCTACACCTTC. Its translation: CASSLLLGSGGYTF.

J is TRBJ1-1 and V is TRBV5-4; D not certain. The CDR3 has 11 amino acids. Trimming removed 6 bases at V and 4 bases at J, with 7 bases between. Per the germline V gene, CDR1 is SGHNT and CDR2 is YYREEE (reference sequence). The CDR3 spells CASTFGTEAFF. For the CDR3, the DNA is TGTGCCAGCACCTTCGGCACTGAAGCTTTCTTT.

The chain recombines TRBV28 with TRBJ1-2; D is perhaps TRBD1 (5 bases). CDR3 length equals 15 residues. Germline lookup yields CDR1 MDHEN and CDR2 SYDVKM. V was clipped by 6 bases and J by 7 bases, with 21 bases between them. Written as DNA, the CDR3 is TGTGCCAGCAGCTCCGGCTGGGACGCCCAAGCTGGCTACACCTTC. Translating it yields CASSSGWDAQAGYTF.

The chain recombines TRBV7-9 with TRBJ2-7; TRBD1 might be the D (5 bases). Trimming left V 5 bases short and J 3 bases short, with 17 bases between. The CDR3 is made up of 15 amino acids. The germline V gene has CDR1 SEHNR and CDR2 FQNEAQ (reference sequence). The CDR3 coding sequence is TGTGCCAGCAGCCATGCCGACAGTAGATACTACGAGCAGTACTTC. It codes for CASSHADSRYYEQYF. The variable domain in full, completed from reference TRBV7-9 and TRBJ2-7, reads DTGVSQNPRHKITKRGQNVTFRCDPISEHNRLYWYRQTLGQGPEFLTYFQNEAQLEKSRLLSDRFSAERPKGSFSTLEIQRTEQGDSAMYLCASSHADSRYYEQYFGPGTRLTVT.

With regard to this clone: At one boundary the junction diverges from the germline segment, which might be a read error. The chain recombines TRBV5-6 with TRBJ1-1, with D perhaps TRBD1 (5 bases). Germline lookup yields CDR1 SGHDT and CDR2 YYEEEE. This CDR3 region has 12 residues. CDR3 amino acids: CASTLGTVEAFF. The CDR3 coding sequence is TGTGCCAGCACCTTGGGGACGGTTGAAGCTTTCTTT. Full variable domain (missing parts from reference TRBV5-6 and TRBJ1-1): DAGVTQSPTHLIKTRGQQVTLRCSPKSGHDTVSWYQQALGQGPQFIFQYYEEEERQRGNFPDRFSGHQFPNYSSELNVNALLLGDSALYLCASTLGTVEAFFGQGTRLTVV.

This clone was recorded once. The chain links TRBV7-6 to TRBJ2-1, with 8 bases that match TRBD2. The CDR3 extends over 15 amino acids. With V trimmed by 5 bases and J by 4 bases, 7 bases remained unmatched. Germline V CDR1 and CDR2: SGHVS, FNYEAQ. CDR3 bases: TGTGCCAGCAGCCCACCAGCGGGAGCTTACAATGAGCAGTTCTTC. Protein product: CASSPPAGAYNEQFF.

This clone has just a few counts. V is TRBV27 and J is TRBJ1-4, with D hard to call. Germline-derived CDR1 and CDR2 are MNHEY and SMNVEV (reference sequence). V was cut by 5 bases and J by 0 bases, with 13 bases left in between. The CDR3 consists of 16 residues. Here the CDR3 DNA reads TGTGCCAGCAGTCCACGGCCAGGTGCAACTAATGAAAAACTGTTTTTT. It codes for CASSPRPGATNEKLFF.

The chain uses TRBV10-1 and TRBJ2-3; D remains ambiguous. This CDR3 region has 13 residues. The germline CDR1 and CDR2 sequences are WNHNN and SYGVQD (reference sequence). The ends were cut back, 1 base at V and 0 bases at J, with 2 bases in the middle. In DNA form, the CDR3 reads TGCGCCAGCAGTGAGTGGAGCACAGATACGCAGTATTTT. This encodes CASSEWSTDTQYF.

This chain connects TRBV27 to TRBJ1-4; D not resolved. This CDR3 has 14 residues. V lost 7 bases and J lost 7, with 16 bases in between. Per germline, CDR1 MNHEY and CDR2 SMNVEV (reference sequence). CDR3 sequence reads: CASTQGPHSEKLFF. CDR3 DNA: TGTGCCAGCACCCAAGGCCCCCATAGTGAAAAACTGTTTTTT. The whole variable domain, remainder taken from reference TRBV27 and TRBJ1-4, is EAQVTQNPRYLITVTGKKLTVTCSQNMNHEYMSWYRQDPGLGLRQIYYSMNVEVTDKGDVPEGYKVSRKEKRNFPLILESPSPNQTSLYFCASTQGPHSEKLFFGSGTQLSVL.

The chain links TRBV2 to TRBJ1-2; D call uncertain. This CDR3 spans 12 amino acids. Trimming stripped 6 bases from V and 4 bases from J, with 9 bases between. The germline V gene has CDR1 SNHLY and CDR2 FYNNEI. CDR3 in DNA: TGTGCCAGCAGGGGAAGGTTCTATGGCTACACCTTC. This encodes CASRGRFYGYTF.